One and the same sample provided the 19 T cell receptor beta chains below, sequenced in a study of cytomegalovirus exposure and HLA in healthy donors. The PCR employed 60 Vbeta primers together with 13 Jbeta primers. Profiling relied on immunoSEQ multiplex PCR, and the TCRdb table lists in-frame clones only, not all of them. This sample has roughly 180,000 clones, with roughly 74% found just once. Material: PBMCs. The receptor set was obtained from a woman between 40 and 50 years old in good health and CMV-seropositive.

The V gene is TRBV9, the J gene TRBJ2-1, with 7 bases identical to TRBD1. The length of the CDR3 is 15 residues. The V and J ends lost 0 bases and 4 bases, in that order; junction bases with no gene match: 4. Germline CDR1 SGDLS, CDR2 YYNGEE. Here the CDR3 DNA reads TGTGCCAGCAGCGTAGAGGGGGCCATTTACAATGAGCAGTTCTTC. Amino acids: CASSVEGAIYNEQFF.

The genes are TRBV28 and TRBJ1-3, with 7 bases lining up with TRBD1. J lost 2 bases, V lost 5 bases, and 9 bases had no gene match. This CDR3 region has 16 residues. CDR1 is MDHEN and CDR2 is SYDVKM in the germline V gene. CDR3 nucleotide sequence: TGTGCCAGCAGTCCACCTATTGACAGGGCTGGAAACACCATATATTTT. Protein product: CASSPPIDRAGNTIYF.

The chain couples TRBV9 to TRBJ1-4, with 10 bases matching TRBD1. CDR1 and CDR2 from the germline V gene are SGDLS and YYNGEE. Trimming removed 2 bases from V and 7 bases from J; junction bases left unmatched: 8. This CDR3 has 16 amino acids. CDR3 protein: CASSVLTGGEGEKLFF. The DNA for the CDR3 is TGTGCCAGCAGCGTCCTGACAGGGGGCGAGGGTGAAAAACTGTTTTTT.

This clone has a handful of counts. The chain employs TRBV5-4 and TRBJ2-1; TRBD2 aligns across 8 bases. The V segment lost 3 bases and the J segment 2 bases; nucleotides outside the gene matches: 4. The CDR3 contains 15 residues. Germline V gene lookup returns CDR1 SGHNT and CDR2 YYREEE (reference sequence). The CDR3 protein is CASSSRAGAYNEQFF. CDR3 nucleotide sequence: TGTGCCAGCAGCTCCCGAGCGGGAGCCTACAATGAGCAGTTCTTC. Full variable domain (remainder filled in from reference TRBV5-4 and TRBJ2-1): ETGVTQSPTHLIKTRGQQVTLRCSSQSGHNTVSWYQQALGQGPQFIFQYYREEENGRGNFPPRFSGLQFPNYSSELNVNALELDDSALYLCASSSRAGAYNEQFFGPGTRLTVL.

This clone has just a few counts. This rearrangement joins TRBV18 to TRBJ1-1, with TRBD1 matching 9 bases. CDR1 is KGHSH, CDR2 LQKENI, per germline. The CDR3 is 15 residues long. V lost 1 base to trimming and J lost 5 bases; unmatched junction nucleotides: 5. Here the CDR3 DNA reads TGTGCCAGCTCACCACTACAGGGGGCAGGGACTGAAGCTTTCTTT. This gives the protein CASSPLQGAGTEAFF. Full variable domain (outside the CDR3, taken from reference TRBV18 and TRBJ1-1): NAGVMQNPRHLVRRRGQEARLRCSPMKGHSHVYWYRQLPEEGLKFMVYLQKENIIDESGMPKERFSAEFPKEGPSILRIQQVVRGDSAAYFCASSPLQGAGTEAFFGQGTRLTVV.

The chain combines TRBV10-1 with TRBJ2-3, with TRBD2 matching 12 bases. Germline V gene lookup returns CDR1 WNHNN and CDR2 SYGVQD (reference sequence). V shed 6 bases and J 2 bases; nucleotides not matched to a gene: 3. The CDR3 totals 15 residues. CDR3 nucleotide sequence: TGCGCCAGCAGGGGACTAGCGGGTCACACAGATACGCAGTATTTT. This encodes CASRGLAGHTDTQYF.

The chain combines TRBV7-9 with TRBJ2-2; 9 positions agree with TRBD1. V shed 6 bases, J shed 7 bases, and the junction held 9 bases outside the gene matches. This CDR3 contains 15 residues. Germline V gives CDR1 SEHNR, CDR2 FQNEAQ (reference sequence). This CDR3 reads CASSPPGTGNGELFF. In DNA form, the CDR3 reads TGTGCCAGCAGTCCCCCCGGGACAGGGAACGGGGAGCTGTTTTTT.

The chain couples TRBV11-3 to TRBJ2-1; 8 bases agree with TRBD2. The germline CDR1 and CDR2 sequences are SGHNT and YENEEA. This CDR3 is built from 15 residues. Trimming took 5 bases from V and 2 from J; bases not matched to a gene: 5. The CDR3 sequence is CASSLTSVAYNEQFF. The CDR3, as DNA: TGTGCCAGCAGCCTGACTAGCGTTGCCTACAATGAGCAGTTCTTC.

The chain recombines TRBV5-1 with TRBJ2-3, with 16 nucleotides matching TRBD2. V dropped 3 bases and J dropped 6; count of bases not matched to a gene: 10. Germline lookup yields CDR1 SGHRS and CDR2 YFSETQ. The CDR3 runs 18 residues. CDR3 in amino acids: CASSSGLAGGPIQDTQYF. The DNA of the CDR3 is TGCGCCAGCAGCTCGGGACTAGCGGGAGGGCCTATACAGGATACGCAGTATTTT.

This chain uses TRBV5-1 with TRBJ2-7, with 7 bases fitting TRBD2. The CDR3 runs to 17 residues. Per the germline V gene, CDR1 is SGHRS and CDR2 is YFSETQ. Trimming at V came to 0 bases and at J to 6 bases, leaving 15 bases not matched to a gene. The DNA of the CDR3 is TGCGCCAGCAGCTTGGCCGGGGGGACGGTAACCACTGGCGAGCAGTACTTC. Encoded protein: CASSLAGGTVTTGEQYF.

The genes are TRBV15 and TRBJ2-7; a possible D gene is TRBD1 (6 bases). V was trimmed by 1 base and J by 5 bases, leaving 12 bases between them. Looked up from germline, CDR1 is LNHNV and CDR2 is YYDKDF (reference sequence). CDR3 length equals 14 residues. CDR3: CATSRVGGQHEQYF. As DNA, the CDR3 is TGTGCCACCAGCAGAGTAGGGGGTCAACACGAGCAGTACTTC.

This clone has only one observation. This chain connects TRBV15 to TRBJ1-6, with D hard to call. Trimming cost V 1 base and J 8 bases, with 12 bases left between them. The CDR3 runs to 15 residues. Germline V gene data show CDR1 as LNHNV and CDR2 as YYDKDF (reference sequence). In DNA, the CDR3 is TGTGCCACCAGCAGAGCGCCAGATGGGCATTCACCCCTCCACTTT. It specifies CATSRAPDGHSPLHF.

The chain carries TRBV7-9 and TRBJ1-2, with TRBD1 matching over 7 bases. The ends lost 0 bases at V and 4 bases at J; junction bases unmatched: 8. The CDR3 has 16 amino acids. CDR1 is SEHNR and CDR2 is FQNEAQ in the germline V gene (reference sequence). The CDR3 loop is CASSLASVGGSYGYTF. The CDR3 DNA follows: TGTGCCAGCAGCTTAGCTTCAGTAGGGGGCAGCTATGGCTACACCTTC. Full variable domain (missing parts from reference TRBV7-9 and TRBJ1-2): DTGVSQNPRHKITKRGQNVTFRCDPISEHNRLYWYRQTLGQGPEFLTYFQNEAQLEKSRLLSDRFSAERPKGSFSTLEIQRTEQGDSAMYLCASSLASVGGSYGYTFGSGTRLTVV.

This chain's CDR3 is CASSFREGGGGNQPQHF. CDR3 nucleotides: TGTGCCAGCAGTTTCAGGGAGGGGGGCGGTGGCAATCAGCCCCAGCATTTT. This chain connects TRBV5-6 to TRBJ1-5; weak D call: TRBD1 (6 bases). CDR1 is SGHDT, CDR2 YYEEEE, per germline. The CDR3 spans 17 residues. The V and J ends lost 5 bases and 2 bases respectively, with 20 bases between them.

This rearrangement joins TRBV29-1 to TRBJ2-3; no reliable D call. Per the germline V gene, CDR1 is SQVTM and CDR2 is ANQGSEA. There are 14 residues in the CDR3. Trimming removed 4 bases at V and 0 bases at J, with 11 bases between. CDR3 protein: CSVVNQASTDTQYF. CDR3 in DNA: TGCAGCGTTGTAAACCAGGCGAGCACAGATACGCAGTATTTT.

This clone was counted once. This chain links TRBV9 with TRBJ1-2, with D possibly matching TRBD1 (5 bases). The CDR3 loop spans 12 amino acids. In germline, CDR1 is SGDLS, CDR2 YYNGEE. V was cut by 4 bases and J by 5 bases, with 9 bases left in between. The CDR3 sequence: CASSSSGYGYTF. The CDR3 nucleotides are TGTGCCAGCAGCTCCTCAGGGTATGGCTACACCTTC.

In its sample, this clone was seen a few times. The rearrangement joins TRBV27 to TRBJ2-7, with D perhaps matching TRBD1 (6 bases). Per germline, CDR1 MNHEY and CDR2 SMNVEV (reference sequence). The CDR3 is made up of 13 amino acids. V gave up 7 bases and J gave up 2 bases, with 12 bases separating them. In DNA form, the CDR3 reads TGTGCCAGCAACGGCCAGGGGACCTACGAGCAGTACTTC. Amino acid sequence: CASNGQGTYEQYF.

This clone was detected a few times. The chain recombines TRBV7-2 with TRBJ2-1, with 12 bases fitting TRBD2. Germline trimming cut 4 bases from V and 6 bases from J; bases unmatched to any gene: 4. Germline assignment: CDR1 SGHTA and CDR2 FQGNSA. The CDR3 has 15 amino acids. The CDR3 region has the DNA TGTGCCAGCAGCTCCTGGACTAGCGGGACCAATGAGCAGTTCTTC. Translating gives CASSSWTSGTNEQFF.

The V call is TRBV2, the J call TRBJ2-2; 9 bases are a match to TRBD1. CDR1 and CDR2 from the germline V gene are SNHLY and FYNNEI. The CDR3 extends over 16 amino acids. After removal of 8 bases from V and 3 bases from J, the junction contained 10 bases not matched to a gene. CDR3 protein: CASVDLDRGDTGELFF. For the CDR3, the DNA is TGTGCCAGCGTTGATTTGGACAGGGGAGACACCGGGGAGCTGTTTTTT.